Included here is one T cell receptor beta chain sequence, with context. Its antigen remains unidentified. The study drew its donors from healthy HIV-negative adults without recent acute infections or vaccinations. Genomic DNA from each subset was divided evenly over several immunoSEQ plates. This table comes from immunoSEQ multiplex PCR, and its TCRdb copy is limited to in-frame clones, with some not included. The sample consists of approximately 2,300,000 clones, around 90% of them appearing once. V lost 3 bases to trimming and J lost 6 bases, with 15 bases between them. Germline V gene sequence: CDR1 MDHEN, CDR2 SYDVKM. The CDR3 is 14 residues long. This sample was taken from a study of shared clonotypes between healthy human individuals. Points from the study as a whole: Four donors held 5% to 5.5% of naive CD4 clonotypes in common. Deeper or shallower sequencing was expected to change how clonotypes are shared among donors.

Sequenced sample: naive CD4+ T cells from PBMCs. Stated subset: CD45RA+ positively selected. The sequence was collected from a man between 18 and 29 years old in good health. Some clones in this sample may be carry-over from other donors' samples. The chain recombines TRBV28 with TRBJ2-7; perhaps TRBD1 as D (6 bases). As DNA, the CDR3 is TGTGCCAGCAGTTTTAGCAGGGGAAGCTCCGAGCAGTACTTC. Its protein product is CASSFSRGSSEQYF.